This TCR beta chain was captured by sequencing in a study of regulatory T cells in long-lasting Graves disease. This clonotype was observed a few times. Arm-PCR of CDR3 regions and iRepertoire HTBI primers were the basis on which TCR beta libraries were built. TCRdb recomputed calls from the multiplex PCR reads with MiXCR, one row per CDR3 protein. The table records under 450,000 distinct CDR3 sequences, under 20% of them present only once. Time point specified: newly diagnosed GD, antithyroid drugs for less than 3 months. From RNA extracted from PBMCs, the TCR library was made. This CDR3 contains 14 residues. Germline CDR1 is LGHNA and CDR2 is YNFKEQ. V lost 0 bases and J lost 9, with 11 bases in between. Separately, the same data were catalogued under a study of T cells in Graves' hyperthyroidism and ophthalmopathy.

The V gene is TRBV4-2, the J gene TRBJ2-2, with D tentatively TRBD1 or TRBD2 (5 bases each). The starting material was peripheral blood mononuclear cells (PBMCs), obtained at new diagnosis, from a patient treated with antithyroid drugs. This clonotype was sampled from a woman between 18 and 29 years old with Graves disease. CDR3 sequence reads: CASSQEGVVRELFF. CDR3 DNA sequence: TGTGCCAGCAGCCAAGAGGGGGTGGTCCGGGAGCTGTTTTTT.